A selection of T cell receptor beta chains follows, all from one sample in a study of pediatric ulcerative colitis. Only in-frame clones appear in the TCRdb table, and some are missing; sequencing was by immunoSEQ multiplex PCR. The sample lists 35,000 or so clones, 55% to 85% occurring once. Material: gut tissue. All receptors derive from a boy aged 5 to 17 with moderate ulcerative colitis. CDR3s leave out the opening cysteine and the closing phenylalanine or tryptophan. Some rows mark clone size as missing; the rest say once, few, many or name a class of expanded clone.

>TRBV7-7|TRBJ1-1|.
ASSSGDRGLTEAF
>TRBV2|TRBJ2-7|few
ASSRDPRGSYEQY
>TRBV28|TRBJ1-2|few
ASSPRQGYRGYT
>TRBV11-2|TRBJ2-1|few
ASSLGGTYNEQF
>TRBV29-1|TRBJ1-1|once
SVGEAF
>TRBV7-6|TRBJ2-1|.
ASSLTAGDEQF
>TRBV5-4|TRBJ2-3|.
ASSEWGLTDTQY
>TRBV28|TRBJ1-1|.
ASSPTDRGLPEAF
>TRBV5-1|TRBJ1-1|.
ASSPWGNTEAF
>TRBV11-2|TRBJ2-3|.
ASRRTNGYTDTQY
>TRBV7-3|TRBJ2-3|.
ASSPGRQDTQY
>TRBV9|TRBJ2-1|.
ASSYSGQTYNEQF
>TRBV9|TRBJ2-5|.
ASSPSRLAGVIEETQY
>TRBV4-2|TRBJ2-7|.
ASRPSLAGASYEQY
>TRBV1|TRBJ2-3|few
TSSRKRGGGRTDTQY
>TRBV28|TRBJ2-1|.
ASRPTGSGGYNEQF
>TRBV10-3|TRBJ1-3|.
AISSTGVSGNTIY
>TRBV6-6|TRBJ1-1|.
ASSYPGQEMNTEAF
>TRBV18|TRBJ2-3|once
ASSPIAGEDTQY
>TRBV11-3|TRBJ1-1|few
ASSFRSGVNTEAF
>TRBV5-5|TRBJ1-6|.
ASSSRSGGAHSPLH
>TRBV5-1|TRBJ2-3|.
ASSLGGASTQY
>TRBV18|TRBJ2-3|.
ASSPWTGNPDTQY
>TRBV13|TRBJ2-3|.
ASSLDWGGTDTQY
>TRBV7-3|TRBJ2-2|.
ASSPAMGRTGELF
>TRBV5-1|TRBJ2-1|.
ASSFTGVSSYNEQF
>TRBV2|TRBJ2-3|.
ASSDASGTDTQY
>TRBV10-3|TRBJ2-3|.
AISEPRGGRGDTQY
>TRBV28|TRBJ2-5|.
ASSSIENRVELETQY
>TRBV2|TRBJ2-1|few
ASSALAGEVNEQF
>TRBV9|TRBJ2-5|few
ASSVVGREEETQY
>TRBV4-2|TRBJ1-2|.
ASSHSGTTFGYT
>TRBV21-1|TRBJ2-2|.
ASSKIARANTGELF
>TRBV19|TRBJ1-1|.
ASKLQGVTEAF
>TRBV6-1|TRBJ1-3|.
ASSLSGNTIY
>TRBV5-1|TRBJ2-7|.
AIHTPGNNGYEQY
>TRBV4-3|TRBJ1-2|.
ASSQTPLDRERGYGYT
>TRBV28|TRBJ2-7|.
ASSHAGTEAYEQY
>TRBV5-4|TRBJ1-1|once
ASSGGQGPEAF
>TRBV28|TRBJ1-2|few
ASSQRSGYT
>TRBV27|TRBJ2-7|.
ASSPLAGEGSEQY
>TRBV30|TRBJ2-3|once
AWSVGGSASTDTQY
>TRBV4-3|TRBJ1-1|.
ASSHHIWLTEAF
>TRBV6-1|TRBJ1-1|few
ASSDPPDRANTEAF
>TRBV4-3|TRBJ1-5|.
ASSPGVQSNQPQH
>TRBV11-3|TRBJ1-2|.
ASSFLGGDYGYT
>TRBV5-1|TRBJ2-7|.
ASSEGRAYEQY
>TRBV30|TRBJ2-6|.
AWRKGQARSGANVLT
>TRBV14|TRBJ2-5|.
ASSYYQGDLETQY
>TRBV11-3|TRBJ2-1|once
ASSYPRGQGINEQF
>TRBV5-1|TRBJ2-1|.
ASSLGSHEYNEQF
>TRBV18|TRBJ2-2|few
ASSPPGRGVDTGELF
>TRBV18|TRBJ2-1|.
ASSRTGTGGNNEQF